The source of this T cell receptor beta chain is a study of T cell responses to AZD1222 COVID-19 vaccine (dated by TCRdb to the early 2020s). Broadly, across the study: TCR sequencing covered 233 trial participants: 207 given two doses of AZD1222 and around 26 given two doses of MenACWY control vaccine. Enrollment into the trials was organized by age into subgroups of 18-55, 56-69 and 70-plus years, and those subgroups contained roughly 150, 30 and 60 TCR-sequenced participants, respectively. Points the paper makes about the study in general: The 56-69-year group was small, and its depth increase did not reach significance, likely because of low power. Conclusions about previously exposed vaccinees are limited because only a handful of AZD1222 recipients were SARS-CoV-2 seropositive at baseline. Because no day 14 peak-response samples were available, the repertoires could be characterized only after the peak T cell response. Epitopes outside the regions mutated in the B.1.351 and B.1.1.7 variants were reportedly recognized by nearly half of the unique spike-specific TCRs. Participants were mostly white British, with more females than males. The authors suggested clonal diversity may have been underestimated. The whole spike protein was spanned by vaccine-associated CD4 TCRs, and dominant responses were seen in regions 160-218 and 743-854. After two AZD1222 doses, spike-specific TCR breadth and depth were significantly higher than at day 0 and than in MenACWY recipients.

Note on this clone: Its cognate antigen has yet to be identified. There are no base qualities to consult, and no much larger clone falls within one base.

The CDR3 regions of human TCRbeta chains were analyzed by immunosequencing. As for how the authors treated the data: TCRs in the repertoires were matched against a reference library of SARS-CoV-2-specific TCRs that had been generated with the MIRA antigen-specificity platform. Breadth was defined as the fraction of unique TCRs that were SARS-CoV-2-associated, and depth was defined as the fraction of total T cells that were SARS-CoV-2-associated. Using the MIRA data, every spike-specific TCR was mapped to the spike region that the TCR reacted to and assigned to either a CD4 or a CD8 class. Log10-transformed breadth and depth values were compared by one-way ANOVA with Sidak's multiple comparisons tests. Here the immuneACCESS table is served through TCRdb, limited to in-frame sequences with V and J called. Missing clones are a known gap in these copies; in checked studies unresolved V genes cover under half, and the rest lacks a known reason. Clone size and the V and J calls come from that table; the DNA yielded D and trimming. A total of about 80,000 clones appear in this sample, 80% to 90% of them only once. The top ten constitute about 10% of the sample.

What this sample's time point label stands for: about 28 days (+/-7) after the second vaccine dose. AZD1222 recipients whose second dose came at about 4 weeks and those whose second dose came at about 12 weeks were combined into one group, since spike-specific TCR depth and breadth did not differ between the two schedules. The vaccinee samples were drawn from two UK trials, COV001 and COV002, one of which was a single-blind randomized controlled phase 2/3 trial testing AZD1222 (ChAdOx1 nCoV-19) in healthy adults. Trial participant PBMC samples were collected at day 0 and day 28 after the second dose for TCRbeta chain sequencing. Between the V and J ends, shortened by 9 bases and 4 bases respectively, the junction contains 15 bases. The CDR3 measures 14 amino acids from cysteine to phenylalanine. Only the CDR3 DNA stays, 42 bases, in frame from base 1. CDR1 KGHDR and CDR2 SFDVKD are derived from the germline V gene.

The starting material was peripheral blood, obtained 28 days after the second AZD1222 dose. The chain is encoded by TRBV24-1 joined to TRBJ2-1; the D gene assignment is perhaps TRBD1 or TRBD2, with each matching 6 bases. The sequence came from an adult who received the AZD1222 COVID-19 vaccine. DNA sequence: TGTGCCACCTGGCCTTCGGGGGCTTACAATGAGCAGTTCTTC. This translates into CATWPSGAYNEQFF.